This is a list of T cell receptor beta chains from one sample in a study of T cell responses to AZD1222 COVID-19 vaccine. Profiled with immunoSEQ multiplex PCR; TCRdb holds only in-frame clones, not every one. This table holds around 150,000 clones, 88% found once. Sequences were derived from peripheral blood, sampled on day 0 of AZD1222 vaccination. These TCRs come from an adult in good health. Both conserved end residues are part of each CDR3. The D gene is left open where the match is weak. Part of the rows lack a size; the others show once, few, many or a class for expanded clones.

v_call,d_call,j_call,clone_size,cdr3_aa,cdr3_nt
TRBV27,TRBD1,TRBJ2-7,few,CASSPSGTGAYEQYF,TGTGCCAGCAGTCCCTCCGGGACAGGGGCTTACGAGCAGTACTTC
TRBV18,TRBD2,TRBJ2-2,NA,CASSPPGLAGTGELFF,TGTGCCAGCTCACCTCCCGGACTAGCGGGCACCGGGGAGCTGTTTTTT
TRBV11-2,NA,TRBJ2-7,NA,CASSLDRRPSSYEQYF,TGTGCCAGCAGCTTAGATCGGCGGCCGTCCTCCTACGAGCAGTACTTC
TRBV3-1/TRBV3-2,NA,TRBJ2-2,NA,CASSHDDGNTGELFF,TGTGCCAGCAGCCATGACGATGGGAACACCGGGGAGCTGTTTTTT
TRBV25-1,NA,TRBJ2-1,NA,CASSESRTGLYNEQFF,TGTGCCAGCAGTGAAAGCCGCACTGGACTGTACAATGAGCAGTTCTTC
TRBV29-1,NA,TRBJ2-1,NA,CSVTRNEQFF,TGCAGCGTGACGAGAAATGAGCAGTTCTTC
TRBV28,TRBD1,TRBJ2-7,NA,CASSPPRGQGSYEQYF,TGTGCCAGCAGCCCCCCTCGTGGACAGGGGTCCTACGAGCAGTACTTC
TRBV3-1/TRBV3-2,NA,TRBJ2-7,once,CASSRGGTVGYEQYF,TGTGCCAGCAGCCGCGGCGGGACGGTCGGGTACGAGCAGTACTTC
TRBV9,NA,TRBJ1-2,NA,CASSPGGVRGGYTF,TGTGCCAGCAGCCCCGGGGGGGTTCGAGGAGGCTACACCTTC
TRBV30,NA,TRBJ2-1,NA,CAWSRVRGDEQFF,TGTGCCTGGAGCAGGGTGCGCGGAGATGAGCAGTTCTTC
TRBV7-8,NA,TRBJ1-2,once,CASSLLVGGYTF,TGTGCCAGCAGCCTCCTAGTCGGAGGCTACACCTTC
TRBV2,TRBD1,TRBJ2-5,NA,CASSHQDRETQYF,TGTGCCAGCAGTCACCAGGACAGGGAGACCCAGTACTTC
TRBV13,NA,TRBJ1-1,NA,CASSAGTEAFF,TGTGCCAGCAGCGCAGGAACTGAAGCTTTCTTT
TRBV5-6,TRBD2,TRBJ2-5,once,CASSFSIAGGQETQYF,TGTGCCAGCAGCTTTTCTATCGCGGGAGGCCAAGAGACCCAGTACTTC
TRBV7-3,NA,TRBJ2-1,NA,CASSLTIRDEQFF,TGTGCCAGCAGCTTAACCATAAGGGATGAGCAGTTCTTC
TRBV27,NA,TRBJ1-6,NA,CASRPGGQSNSPLHF,TGTGCCAGCAGACCCGGTGGGCAGAGTAATTCACCCCTCCACTTT
TRBV25-1,NA,TRBJ2-7,NA,CASRQTSEQYF,TGTGCCAGCAGGCAAACTAGCGAGCAGTACTTC
TRBV6-5,NA,TRBJ1-2,NA,CASRDRLTNGYTF,TGTGCCAGCCGGGACCGCCTAACCAATGGCTACACCTTC
TRBV7-3,NA,TRBJ2-6,NA,CASRAPGANVLTF,TGTGCCAGCAGGGCCCCTGGGGCCAACGTCCTGACTTTC
TRBV19,NA,TRBJ2-1,NA,CASSIPSSTLNEQFF,TGTGCCAGTAGTATACCCAGCAGCACCCTCAATGAGCAGTTCTTC
TRBV5-1,NA,TRBJ2-1,NA,CASSLSRVANEQFF,TGCGCCAGCAGCTTAAGCAGGGTAGCTAATGAGCAGTTCTTC
TRBV30,NA,TRBJ1-1,NA,CAWSPRVNTEAFF,TGTGCCTGGAGTCCCCGGGTGAACACTGAAGCTTTCTTT
TRBV28,NA,TRBJ1-1,NA,CASSPGVTFSEGAFF,TGTGCCAGCAGTCCGGGGGTGACATTTTCGGAGGGAGCTTTCTTT